The 11 T cell receptor beta chains below come from one sample, sequenced in a study of tumor-infiltrating lymphocytes in primary liver carcinoma. Priming with a constant-region primer yielded TCR beta cDNA from around 540 ng total RNA. Three-round nested multiplex PCR performed with slightly modified ARM-PCR produced the TCR beta libraries. TRBV1-TRBV30 forward primers paired with a C-beta reverse primer drove the first two PCR rounds, about 10 cycles each. TCRdb processed the multiplex PCR reads anew with MiXCR; each CDR3 protein has one entry. The sample consists of roughly 78,000 distinct CDR3 sequences, 70% to 75% of them appearing once. The source material, 20-30 mg of unsorted bulk tissue, was used to co-extract RNA and DNA. The sample was liver tumor tissue from sampling region 4. This sample's subset: tumor region T4, right-lateral pole. The receptor set was obtained from a woman in her sixties or seventies with primary liver carcinoma and hepatitis B virus infection.

The sample holds a few counts of this clonotype. Given a much more abundant clone one base away, this may be a read error. The chain uses TRBV5-1 and TRBJ2-3; TRBD2 aligns across 8 bases. This CDR3 region has 15 residues. CDR1 and CDR2 from the germline V gene are SGHRS and YFSETQ. In DNA form, the CDR3 reads TGCACCAGCAGCTTTGCCGGGAGGGGAGCAGATACGCAGTATTTT. Its translation is CTSSFAGRGADTQYF.

Only one count was recorded for this clonotype. J is TRBJ2-6 and V is TRBV29-1, with TRBD1 matching 10 bases. Germline loops: CDR1 SQVTM, CDR2 ANQGSEA. This CDR3 has 16 residues. CDR3 residues: CNARGQGSSGANVLTF. The CDR3 DNA reads TGCAACGCCCGGGGACAGGGGAGCTCTGGGGCCAACGTCCTGACTTTC.

In regard to this clonotype: Because the CDR3 is missing its conserved closing phenylalanine or tryptophan, this is likely a read error. J is TRBJ1-2 and V is TRBV14, with D unclear. The CDR3 length is 15 residues. Per germline, CDR1 SGHDN and CDR2 FVKESK. CDR3 in DNA: TGTGCCAGCTGCCAAGCGGCAGGAGCTAACTATGGCTACACCCTC. It codes for CASCQAAGANYGYTL.

V gene TRBV7-2 combines with J gene TRBJ2-7; D is ambiguous. V gave up 5 bases and J gave up 2 bases, with 10 bases separating them. This CDR3 is 13 amino acids long. Germline CDR1 reads SGHTA; CDR2 reads FQGNSA. CDR3 in DNA: TGTGCCAGCAGCCTGGACCTCCCCTACGAGCAGTACTTC. Its protein product is CASSLDLPYEQYF. Looking up the rest from reference TRBV7-2 and TRBJ2-7 gives the full variable domain: GAGVSQSPSNKVTEKGKDVELRCDPISGHTALYWYRQSLGQGLEFLIYFQGNSAPDKSGLPSDRFSAERTGGSVSTLTIQRTQQEDSAVYLCASSLDLPYEQYFGPGTRLTVT.

The genes are TRBV12-3 or TRBV12-4 and TRBJ2-1; the match to TRBD1 covers 10 bases. The CDR3 is 12 amino acids. The CDR3 coding sequence is TGTGTTAGCAGACAGGGGGCAACTGAGCAGTTCTTC. Translating it yields CVSRQGATEQFF.

Note on this clonotype: The CDR3 does not close with the conserved phenylalanine or tryptophan, likely indicating a read error. The J gene is TRBJ2-7, the V gene TRBV11-2, with a weak D call TRBD2 (5 bases). CDR3 length equals 15 residues. The germline gives CDR1 SGHAT, CDR2 FQNNGV. The CDR3 DNA is TGTACCAGCAGCTTAGATTTGGCCGGGGTCCACGACCAGTACTCC. This translates into CTSSLDLAGVHDQYS.

This clonotype was observed a few times. This rearrangement joins TRBV4-1 to TRBJ1-5, with 7 bases that match TRBD1. CDR3 length: 15 residues. With V trimmed by 0 bases and J by 11 bases, 10 bases remained unmatched. CDR1 MGHRA and CDR2 YSYEKL come from the germline V gene. The CDR3 spells CASSQDDRARQSQHF. The CDR3 DNA reads as TGCGCCAGCAGCCAAGATGACAGGGCGAGACAGTCCCAGCATTTT.

This clonotype was recorded a few times. Its ends do not fully match the called genes, so a read error is possible. This chain connects TRBV11-2 to TRBJ2-7; tentatively, D is TRBD1 or TRBD2 (6 bases each). CDR1 is SGHAT and CDR2 is FQNNGV in the germline V gene. The CDR3 is made up of 16 amino acids. The chain's CDR3 is CTSTTPGRDARGEQYF. The CDR3 region has the DNA TGTACCAGCACGACTCCTGGGCGGGATGCAAGGGGGGAGCAATACTTC.

With regard to this clonotype: Relative to the germline gene, one junction end is altered; a read error may explain this. The chain uses TRBV11-3 and TRBJ2-5, with TRBD1 matching 10 bases. The germline CDR1 and CDR2 sequences are SGHNT and YENEEA. This CDR3 region has 15 residues. CDR3 residues: CVSSIDRGQGETQYF. The CDR3, as DNA: TGTGTCAGCAGCATAGACAGGGGGCAAGGAGAGACCCAGTACTTC.

In this sample, this clonotype turned up once. The genes are TRBV7-9 and TRBJ2-5; D possibly uses TRBD1 or TRBD2 (5 bases each). Germline V gene sequence: CDR1 SEHNR, CDR2 FQNEAQ (reference sequence). The CDR3 is made up of 14 amino acids. Trimming shortened V by 2 bases and J by 8 bases, and 15 bases separated the two germline ends. The CDR3 reads CASSLWGRRDTQYF. In nucleotides, the CDR3 is TGTGCCAGCAGCTTATGGGGACGACGGGATACCCAGTACTTC.

About this clonotype: A much larger clone is a single base away; this may be a read error. CDR3 protein: CASTPGGSLSQPQHF. The CDR3 DNA follows: TGTGCCAGCACCCCGGGGGGCTCGCTCAGTCAGCCCCAGCATTTT. V usage is TRBV7-2 and J usage is TRBJ1-5, with D perhaps TRBD1 (6 bases). V lost 7 bases, J lost 6 bases, and 19 bases lay in between. This CDR3 region has 15 residues. CDR1 and CDR2 (germline): SGHTA, FQGNSA.